The T cell receptor (beta chain) under discussion was sequenced for a study of T cells expressing NK-cell markers (dated by TCRdb to the early 2020s). About the investigation overall: Three sorted T-cell subsets (CD3+CD56+NKG2C+, CD3+CD56+NKG2C- and CD3+CD56-NKG2C+) from several donors had their TCR beta-chain repertoires profiled. All eight donors whose samples were sequenced were randomly selected healthy volunteers, three of them men and five women. Of the eight sequenced donors, seven were found to be HCMV-seropositive and one was found to be HCMV-seronegative. Libraries were sequenced as 2 x 150 bp reads on Illumina HiSeq 2000/2500, MiSeq or NextSeq. What the study reported, not specific to this receptor: Whether the expanded NKG2C-expressing T cell clones were specific for HCMV antigens remained unclear. In six donors, the dominant CD3+CD56+NKG2C+ clonotypes ranked among the top 10 CD8+ clonotypes, making up about 1.0-8% of CD8+ T cells. Those dominant clonotypes were again the most abundant among CD3+CD56-NKG2C+ cells in a handful of donors, at roughly 28.3-65%.

To determine HCMV serostatus, a commercial ELISA kit was used to detect HCMV-specific IgG in serum. Ficoll density gradient centrifugation was used to isolate peripheral blood mononuclear cells from blood. CDR3 length: 14 amino acids, cysteine to phenylalanine. DNA is not recorded here. From a lookup of the germline V gene, CDR1 and CDR2 are LGHNT and FRNRAP. A note on this clonotype: The antigen this receptor binds is unknown.

For sequencing, an Illumina HiSeq 2000 was employed. The TCR beta cDNA libraries were made using 5'RACE template switching, a step that added both a universal primer site and unique molecular identifiers. cDNA synthesis was primed from the TCR beta constant segment, followed by two successive PCR amplification steps. Per the authors' processing: MIGEC handled demultiplexing of the reads and grouping by UMI, while MiTCR was used to assemble and quantify clonotypes. Only TCR cDNA sequences supported by at least two reads were kept to exclude erroneous sequences. Downstream repertoire analysis used the tcR package, and clonotypes were matched across fractions by CDR3 nucleotide sequence plus V segment. VDJmatch was used to annotate antigen specificity against VDJdb, with one amino acid substitution in CDR3 allowed. Based on TCRdb reprocessing of the reads, there is one entry per CDR3 protein sequence, and DNA is missing. The V and J calls were not made by the authors but by TCRdb's processing. The sample's table covers approximately 170,000 distinct CDR3 sequences. The top ten clonotypes cover around 20% of the sample.

The chain was built from TRBV12-5 and TRBJ1-1. The specimen was blood T cells: a sorted CD56 or NKG2C T cell subset, CD4+ or CD8+ T cells, or bulk PBMC T cells (not recorded which). The source is a man aged 18-70 years in good health. The CDR3 reads CASGLVRVNTEAFF.